This T cell receptor beta chain was recovered during a study of T cells in localized non-small cell lung cancer. Study-wide results and caveats: Uninvolved nearby lung showed the greatest T cell clonality, exceeding that found in tumor. Sequencing covered just one tumor region, so heterogeneity cannot be ruled out. Longer overall survival was associated with a higher density of T cells in the blood.

This table comes from immunoSEQ multiplex PCR, and its TCRdb copy is limited to in-frame clones, with some not included. This repertoire shows about 2,800 clones, around a quarter found once; its top ten account for around an eighth. Taken at least 2 cm from the tumor margin, the adjacent lung showed no atypia. A note on this clone: As yet, its antigen is unknown.

Here the sequenced sample was normal lung tissue next to the tumor, taken before any cancer treatment. The source is a male donor older than 55 with stage II lung adenocarcinoma.

The CDR3 bases are TGTGCCAGCAGCCAGGGGGTGGGAGGCGGGCTGTTTTTT. Its protein product is CASSQGVGGGLFF. V usage is TRBV7-2 and J usage is TRBJ2-2; the D gene is possibly TRBD1 (7 bases). CDR3 length equals 13 residues. Germline assignment: CDR1 SGHTA and CDR2 FQGNSA. Between the trimmed V and J ends, which lost 5 bases and 13 bases, there was a span of 17 bases.